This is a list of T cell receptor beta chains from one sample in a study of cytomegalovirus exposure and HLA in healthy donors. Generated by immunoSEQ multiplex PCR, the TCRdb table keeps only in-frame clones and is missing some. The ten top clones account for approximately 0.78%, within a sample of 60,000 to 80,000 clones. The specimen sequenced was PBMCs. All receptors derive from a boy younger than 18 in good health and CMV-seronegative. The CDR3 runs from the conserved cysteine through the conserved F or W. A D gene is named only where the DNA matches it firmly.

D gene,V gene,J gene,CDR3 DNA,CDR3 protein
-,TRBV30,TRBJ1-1,TGTGCCTGGAGATTTTCGGGGAGGATGAACACTGAAGCTTTCTTT,CAWRFSGRMNTEAFF
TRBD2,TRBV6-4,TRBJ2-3,TGTGCCAGCAGTCCAACTAGCGGGGGCACAGATACGCAGTATTTT,CASSPTSGGTDTQYF
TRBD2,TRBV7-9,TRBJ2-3,TGTGCCAGCAGCCGAAACCTCCTAGCGGCCCCCTCCGATACGCAGTATTTT,CASSRNLLAAPSDTQYF
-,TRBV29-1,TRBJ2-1,TGCAGCGCCATGGACAGCCTCTCCTACAATGAGCAGTTCTTC,CSAMDSLSYNEQFF
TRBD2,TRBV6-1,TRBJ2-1,TGTGCCAGCAGTGCACTAGCGGGAGTGGGTAATGAGCAGTTCTTC,CASSALAGVGNEQFF
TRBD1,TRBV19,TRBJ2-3,TGTGCCAGTACACCCGGACAGGGGGCTTGGGATACGCAGTATTTT,CASTPGQGAWDTQYF
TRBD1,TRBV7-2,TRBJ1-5,TGTGCCAGCAGCCTCCAACAGGGGGGCAACCAGCCCCAGCATTTT,CASSLQQGGNQPQHF
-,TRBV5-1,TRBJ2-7,TGCGCCAGCAGCTTGGATGCAGGGTCCTACGAGCAGTACTTC,CASSLDAGSYEQYF
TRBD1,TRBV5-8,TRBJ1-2,TGTGCCAGCAGCTTGGAGGCAGGGGGTTCCTATGGCTACACCTTC,CASSLEAGGSYGYTF
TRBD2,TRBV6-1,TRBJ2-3,TGTGCCAGCAGTGATAGAGCGGGGGGGCCACAAGATACGCAGTATTTT,CASSDRAGGPQDTQYF
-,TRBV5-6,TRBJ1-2,TGTGCCAGCAGCGTACAGGGATCCCCTAACTATGGCTACACCTTC,CASSVQGSPNYGYTF
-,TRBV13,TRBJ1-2,TGTGCCAGCAGCTTAGGCCACCTCTGGCCTCAGGCCAACTATGGCTACACCTTC,CASSLGHLWPQANYGYTF
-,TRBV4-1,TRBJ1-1,TGCGCCAGCAGCCAAGCTCCCCGGGGAAAAGAAGCTTTCTTT,CASSQAPRGKEAFF
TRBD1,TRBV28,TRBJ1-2,TGTGCCAGCAGTTTATCTGGGACAGGTGGCTACACCTTC,CASSLSGTGGYTF
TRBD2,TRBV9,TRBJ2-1,TGTGCCAGCAGCGTAGGCCTAGATCTGGCGGGAGAGCTTTGGGGCAATGAGCAGTTCTTC,CASSVGLDLAGELWGNEQFF
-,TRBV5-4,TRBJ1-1,TGTGCCAGCTTCGTGTTCAGGGGAATCTACACTGAAGCTTTCTTT,CASFVFRGIYTEAFF
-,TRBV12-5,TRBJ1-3,TGTGCTAGTGGGTATGGACAGAACTCTGGAAACACCATATATTTT,CASGYGQNSGNTIYF
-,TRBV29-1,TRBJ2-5,TGCAGCGGTGAGGTAGGGGATCAAGAGACCCAGTACTTC,CSGEVGDQETQYF
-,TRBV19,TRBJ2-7,TGTGCCAGTAGCCCGGGACACACGGACGGTAACGAGCAGTACTTC,CASSPGHTDGNEQYF
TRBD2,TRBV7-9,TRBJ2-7,TGTGCCAGCAGCTTAGTATCTGGCGGGAGAGGCCACGAGCAGTACTTC,CASSLVSGGRGHEQYF
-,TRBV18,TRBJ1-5,TGTGCCAGCTCACTAATACAGACAGATCAGCCCCAGCATTTT,CASSLIQTDQPQHF
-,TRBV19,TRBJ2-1,TGTGCCAGTAATGCCGGGGGAAACTACAATGAGCAGTTCTTC,CASNAGGNYNEQFF
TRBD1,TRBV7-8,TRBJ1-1,TGTGCCAGCAGCTTATTTGGACAGGGGGGAGTCACTGAAGCTTTCTTT,CASSLFGQGGVTEAFF
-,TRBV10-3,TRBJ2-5,TGTGCCATCAGTGACTCACCGGGACACTGGGAACAAGAGACCCAGTACTTC,CAISDSPGHWEQETQYF
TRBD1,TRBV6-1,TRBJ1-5,TGTGCCAGCATTGCGGGACAGGGCAGCAATCAGCCCCAGCATTTT,CASIAGQGSNQPQHF
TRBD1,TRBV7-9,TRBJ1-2,TGTGCCAGCAGAACGGGACAGGGGGCCAAAGACTATGGCTACACCTTC,CASRTGQGAKDYGYTF